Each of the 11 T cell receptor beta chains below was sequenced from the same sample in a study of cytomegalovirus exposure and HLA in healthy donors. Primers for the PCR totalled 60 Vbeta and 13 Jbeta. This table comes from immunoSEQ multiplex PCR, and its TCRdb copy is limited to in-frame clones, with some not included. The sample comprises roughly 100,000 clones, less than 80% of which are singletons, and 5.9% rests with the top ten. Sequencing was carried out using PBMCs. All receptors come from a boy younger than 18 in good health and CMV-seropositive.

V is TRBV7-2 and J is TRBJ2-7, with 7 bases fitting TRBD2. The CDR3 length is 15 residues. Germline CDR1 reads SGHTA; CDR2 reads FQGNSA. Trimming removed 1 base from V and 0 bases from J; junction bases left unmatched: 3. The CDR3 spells CASSLDGGSSYEQYF. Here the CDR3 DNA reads TGTGCCAGCAGCTTAGACGGCGGGAGCTCCTACGAGCAGTACTTC.

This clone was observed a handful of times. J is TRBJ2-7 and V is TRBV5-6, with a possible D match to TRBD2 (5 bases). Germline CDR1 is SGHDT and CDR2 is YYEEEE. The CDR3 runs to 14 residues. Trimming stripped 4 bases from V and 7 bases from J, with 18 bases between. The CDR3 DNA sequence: TGTGCCAGCAGCCTGGTTGTGGGGAGTGGAGAGCAGTACTTC. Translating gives CASSLVVGSGEQYF.

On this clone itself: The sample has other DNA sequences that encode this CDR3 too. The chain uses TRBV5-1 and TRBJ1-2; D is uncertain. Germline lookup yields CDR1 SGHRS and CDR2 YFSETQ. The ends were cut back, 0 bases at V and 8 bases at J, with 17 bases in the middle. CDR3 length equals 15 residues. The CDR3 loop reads CASSLEQGSVQGYTF. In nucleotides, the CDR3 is TGCGCCAGCAGCTTGGAACAAGGCTCGGTACAGGGCTACACCTTC.

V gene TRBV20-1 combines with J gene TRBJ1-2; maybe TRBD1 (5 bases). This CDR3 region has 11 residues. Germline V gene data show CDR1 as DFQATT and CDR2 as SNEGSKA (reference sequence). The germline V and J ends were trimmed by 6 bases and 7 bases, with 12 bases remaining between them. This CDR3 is CSAAQGVGYTF. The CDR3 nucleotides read TGCAGTGCCGCGCAGGGTGTTGGCTACACCTTC.

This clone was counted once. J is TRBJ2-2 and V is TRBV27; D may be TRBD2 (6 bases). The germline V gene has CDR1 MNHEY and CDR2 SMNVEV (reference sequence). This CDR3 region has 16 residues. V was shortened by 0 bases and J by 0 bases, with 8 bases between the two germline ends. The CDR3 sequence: CASSLSAGTNTGELFF. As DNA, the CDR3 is TGTGCCAGCAGTTTATCGGCGGGGACGAACACCGGGGAGCTGTTTTTT.

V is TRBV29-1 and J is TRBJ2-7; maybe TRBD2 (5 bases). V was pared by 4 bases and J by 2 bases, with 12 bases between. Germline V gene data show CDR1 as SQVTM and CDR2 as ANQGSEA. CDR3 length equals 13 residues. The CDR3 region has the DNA TGCAGCGTTGCTCGGAGTAGCGCCTACGAGCAGTACTTC. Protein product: CSVARSSAYEQYF.

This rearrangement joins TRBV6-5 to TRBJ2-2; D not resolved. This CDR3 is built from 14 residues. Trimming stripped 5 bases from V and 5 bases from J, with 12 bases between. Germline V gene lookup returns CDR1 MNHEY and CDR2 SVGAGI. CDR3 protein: CASSPETWTGELFF. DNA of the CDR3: TGTGCCAGCAGTCCAGAAACGTGGACCGGGGAGCTGTTTTTT.

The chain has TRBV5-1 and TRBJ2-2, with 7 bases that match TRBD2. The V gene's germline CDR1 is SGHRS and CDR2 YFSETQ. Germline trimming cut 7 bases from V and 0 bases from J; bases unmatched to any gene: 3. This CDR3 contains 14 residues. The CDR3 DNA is TGCGCCAGCCAAGCGGGGTCGAACACCGGGGAGCTGTTTTTT. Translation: CASQAGSNTGELFF.

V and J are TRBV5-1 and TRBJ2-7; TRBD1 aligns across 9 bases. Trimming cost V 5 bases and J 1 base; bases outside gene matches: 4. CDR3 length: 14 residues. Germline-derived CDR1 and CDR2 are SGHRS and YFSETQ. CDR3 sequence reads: CASRWDRASYEQYF. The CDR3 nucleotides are TGCGCCAGCAGATGGGACAGGGCATCCTACGAGCAGTACTTC.

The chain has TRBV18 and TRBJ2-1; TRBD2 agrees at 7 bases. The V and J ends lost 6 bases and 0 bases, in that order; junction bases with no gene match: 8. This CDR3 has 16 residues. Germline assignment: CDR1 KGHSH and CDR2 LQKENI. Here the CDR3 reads CASSLPLAVSYNEQFF. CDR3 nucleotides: TGTGCCAGCTCCCTTCCCCTAGCGGTCTCCTACAATGAGCAGTTCTTC.

The CDR3 DNA reads TGCGCCAGCAGCTTGGAGTCCTCCGCGTACAATGAGCAGTTCTTC. This translates into CASSLESSAYNEQFF. The chain combines TRBV5-1 with TRBJ2-1; no firm D call. V lost 0 bases, J lost 4 bases, and 11 bases lay in between. Germline CDR1 reads SGHRS; CDR2 reads YFSETQ. CDR3 length: 15 amino acids.